This TCR beta chain is drawn from a study of monozygotic twins with inflammatory bowel disease. The study, taken as a whole, reports: The inverse Simpson measure of TCRbeta diversity was lower in IBD patients than in healthy co-twins.

On this clonotype itself: Its target is unknown.

With eight separate reactions per sample, the authors made cDNA. UMIs that had a 6-nucleotide sample barcode were put in using template switching. TCRdb reanalyzed the 5' RACE reads, giving one entry per CDR3 protein sequence and no DNA. This table holds roughly 150,000 distinct CDR3 sequences. The germline V gene has CDR1 PRHDT and CDR2 FYEKMQ (reference sequence). The CDR3 extends over 13 amino acids. Donors gave around 2.5 ml of blood apiece. The sample consisted of blood. The TCR was taken from a human donor with ulcerative colitis or Crohn's disease, or a healthy co-twin of an affected twin (not recorded which). V gene TRBV13 combines with J gene TRBJ2-7. CDR3 region: CASSLGLVDEQYF.